The next 21 T cell receptor beta chains were all read from a single sample in a study of T-cell memory formation after mild COVID-19. Each CDR3 protein is one row after TCRdb ran MiXCR on the 5' RACE reads. The sample carries about 88,000 distinct CDR3 sequences, roughly 25% recorded once. The sequencing input was PBMCs or a T cell subset sorted from them (not recorded which). The receptor source for this set is a man between 18 and 35 years old who had mild COVID-19 (a few samples of this study predate the infection). Cell type and time point are not known.

The V call is TRBV5-4, the J call TRBJ1-4, with 8 bases identical to TRBD1. The CDR3 extends over 14 amino acids. Germline V CDR1 and CDR2: SGHNT, YYREEE (reference sequence). Trimming took 4 bases from V and 8 from J; bases not matched to a gene: 7. Written as DNA, the CDR3 is TGTGCCAGCAGCCCGACGGACAGGGACGAAAAACTGTTTTTT. It specifies CASSPTDRDEKLFF.

In its sample, this clonotype was seen a few times. The chain combines TRBV6-1 with TRBJ1-1; D gene unclear. The CDR3 totals 14 residues. CDR1 is MNHNS, CDR2 SASEGT, per germline. V lost 7 bases, J lost 2 bases, and 14 bases lay in between. The CDR3 DNA reads as TGTGCCAGCACCGGCTTCGACCTCAACACTGAAGCTTTCTTT. Translation gives CASTGFDLNTEAFF.

This rearrangement joins TRBV5-6 to TRBJ2-7, with 9 positions matching TRBD1. The V gene's germline CDR1 is SGHDT and CDR2 YYEEEE. Trimming removed 4 bases from V and 0 bases from J; junction bases left unmatched: 5. CDR3 size: 15 residues. DNA of the CDR3: TGTGCCAGCAGCCCGGGACAGGGACTCTCCTACGAGCAGTACTTC. Residues: CASSPGQGLSYEQYF.

The chain carries TRBV20-1 and TRBJ2-7, with D perhaps matching TRBD2 (5 bases). V lost 0 bases to trimming and J lost 0 bases, with 15 bases between them. Germline V lookup: CDR1 DFQATT, CDR2 SNEGSKA (reference sequence). CDR3 length: 16 residues. The CDR3 DNA is TGCAGTGCTAGAGATCGCCGGGGAACTTTCTCCTACGAGCAGTACGTC. This sequence encodes CSARDRRGTFSYEQYV.

This clonotype was found a few times. The genes are TRBV12-3 or TRBV12-4 and TRBJ2-5; D gene unclear. This CDR3 is 13 amino acids long. V gave up 5 bases and J gave up 0 bases, with 7 bases separating them. CDR3 sequence reads: CASSQQNQETQYF. Written as DNA, the CDR3 is TGTGCCAGCAGTCAGCAGAACCAAGAGACCCAGTACTTC.

The chain joins TRBV20-1 to TRBJ2-7, with 8 bases aligning to TRBD1. V trimming: 3 bases; J trimming: 3 bases; junction bases outside the gene matches: 4. The CDR3 runs 13 residues. The V gene's germline CDR1 is DFQATT and CDR2 SNEGSKA (reference sequence). DNA for the CDR3: TGCAGTGCTAGGGACAGGGTTTACTACGAGCAGTACTTC. Protein: CSARDRVYYEQYF.

This clonotype occurred a few times. This chain uses TRBV29-1 with TRBJ2-5, with D perhaps TRBD1 (6 bases). Trimming took off 3 bases at V and 3 bases at J, with 14 bases between the two ends. CDR3 size: 14 residues. The germline gives CDR1 SQVTM, CDR2 ANQGSEA. The CDR3 loop is CSVEGRGNEETQYF. As DNA, the CDR3 is TGCAGCGTTGAGGGCAGGGGAAATGAAGAGACCCAGTACTTC. Using reference TRBV29-1 and TRBJ2-5 for the parts outside the CDR3, the full variable domain is SAVISQKPSRDICQRGTSLTIQCQVDSQVTMMFWYRQQPGQSLTLIATANQGSEATYESGFVIDKFPISRPNLTFSTLTVSNMSPEDSSIYLCSVEGRGNEETQYFGPGTRLLVL.

The table lists this clonotype with a few counts. This rearrangement joins TRBV5-5 to TRBJ1-1; D is perhaps TRBD1 (6 bases). The CDR3 length is 15 residues. V lost 1 base and J lost 4, with 14 bases in between. Per germline, CDR1 SGHKS and CDR2 YYEKEE (reference sequence). DNA for the CDR3: TGTGCCAGCAGCTTGTACCCTGGGGGGGCCACTGAAGCTTTCTTT. As protein: CASSLYPGGATEAFF.

This rearrangement joins TRBV6-5 to TRBJ2-2, with 9 bases aligning to TRBD1. J lost 4 bases, V lost 5 bases, and 5 bases had no gene match. CDR1 and CDR2 from the germline V gene are MNHEY and SVGAGI. The CDR3 contains 15 residues. DNA of the CDR3: TGTGCCAGCAGTCCCGGACAGGGGACCACCGGGGAGCTGTTTTTT. This gives the protein CASSPGQGTTGELFF.

The genes are TRBV5-1 and TRBJ1-1, with 9 bases that match TRBD1. With 4 bases clipped from V and 5 bases from J, the junction kept 6 bases outside the gene matches. In germline, CDR1 is SGHRS, CDR2 YFSETQ. CDR3 length equals 14 residues. As DNA, the CDR3 is TGCGCCAGCAGCCTAGGGACAGGGTGGACTGAAGCTTTCTTT. This encodes CASSLGTGWTEAFF.

The chain employs TRBV4-1 and TRBJ2-5; 11 bases agree with TRBD1. Germline loops: CDR1 MGHRA, CDR2 YSYEKL. The CDR3 consists of 15 residues. Trimming at V came to 5 bases and at J to 5 bases, leaving 7 bases not matched to a gene. DNA for the CDR3: TGCGCCAGCAGCGAGGACAGGGGGCGCGGGGAGACCCAGTACTTC. It specifies CASSEDRGRGETQYF.

This clonotype has just a few counts. The chain combines TRBV7-9 with TRBJ2-6; D is possibly TRBD1 or TRBD2 (5 bases each). Germline CDR1 reads SEHNR; CDR2 reads FQNEAQ (reference sequence). The ends were cut back, 0 bases at V and 0 bases at J, with 9 bases in the middle. The CDR3 sequence is 17 residues long. The CDR3 protein is CASSLAGTGSGANVLTF. The CDR3 nucleotides are TGTGCCAGCAGCTTAGCCGGGACGGGCTCTGGGGCCAACGTCCTGACTTTC.

This clonotype was seen a few times. V usage is TRBV7-2 and J usage is TRBJ1-4; D gene ambiguous. This CDR3 is built from 13 residues. V was clipped by 0 bases and J by 8 bases, with 7 bases between them. Looked up from germline, CDR1 is SGHTA and CDR2 is FQGNSA. The CDR3 protein is CASSLAGHEKLFF. In nucleotides, the CDR3 is TGTGCCAGCAGCTTAGCAGGTCACGAAAAACTGTTTTTT. The full variable domain, completed using reference TRBV7-2 and TRBJ1-4, is GAGVSQSPSNKVTEKGKDVELRCDPISGHTALYWYRQSLGQGLEFLIYFQGNSAPDKSGLPSDRFSAERTGGSVSTLTIQRTQQEDSAVYLCASSLAGHEKLFFGSGTQLSVL.

The chain carries TRBV12-3 or TRBV12-4 and TRBJ2-1; D is undetermined. The CDR3 is 12 amino acids. Trimming shortened V by 2 bases and J by 12 bases, and 11 bases separated the two germline ends. The CDR3 is CASSLSSLGQFF. DNA of the CDR3: TGTGCCAGCAGTTTAAGCTCCTTAGGGCAGTTCTTC.

The J gene is TRBJ1-6, the V gene TRBV6-6; D may be TRBD1 (5 bases). Trimming took off 5 bases at V and 5 bases at J, with 13 bases between the two ends. The germline gives CDR1 MNHNY, CDR2 SVGAGI (reference sequence). This CDR3 has 15 amino acids. CDR3 loop: CASSQSRVDNSPLHF. The CDR3 nucleotides are TGTGCCAGCAGTCAATCCAGGGTGGATAATTCACCCCTCCACTTT.

This sequence joins TRBV6-6 and TRBJ2-2; the D is unclear. The V gene's germline CDR1 is MNHNY and CDR2 SVGAGI (reference sequence). The CDR3 runs to 14 residues. V lost 5 bases and J lost 2, with 9 bases in between. The DNA for the CDR3 is TGTGCCAGCAGTCACGACGGAAACACCGGGGAGCTGTTTTTT. It translates to CASSHDGNTGELFF.

The chain carries TRBV27 and TRBJ1-1; D is uncertain. V gave up 0 bases and J gave up 6 bases, with 14 bases separating them. The CDR3 contains 15 residues. CDR1 and CDR2 from the germline V gene are MNHEY and SMNVEV (reference sequence). The CDR3 DNA is TGTGCCAGCAGTTTATCGATTAGGGCGGAGGCTGAAGCTTTCTTT. It encodes CASSLSIRAEAEAFF.

The sample holds a few counts of this clonotype. V usage is TRBV7-6 and J usage is TRBJ2-1; possible D gene TRBD2, 5 bases. Germline CDR1 SGHVS, CDR2 FNYEAQ. Trimming stripped 4 bases from V and 4 bases from J, with 11 bases between. The CDR3 spans 14 residues. CDR3 residues: CASSSPGLYNEQFF. CDR3 bases: TGTGCCAGCAGCTCCCCCGGACTTTACAATGAGCAGTTCTTC. The variable domain in full, with the rest retrieved from reference TRBV7-6 and TRBJ2-1, is GAGVSQSPRYKVTKRGQDVALRCDPISGHVSLYWYRQALGQGPEFLTYFNYEAQQDKSGLPNDRFSAERPEGSISTLTIQRTEQRDSAMYRCASSSPGLYNEQFFGPGTRLTVL.

The CDR3 sequence is CASSSPLWADTQYF. The CDR3 DNA is TGTGCCAGCAGCTCACCCCTGTGGGCGGATACGCAGTATTTT. The chain combines TRBV7-3 with TRBJ2-3; D is uncertain. The CDR3 spans 14 residues. Trimming cost V 4 bases and J 6 bases, with 14 bases left between them. In germline, CDR1 is SGHTA, CDR2 FQGTGA.

This clonotype occurred a few times. The DNA for the CDR3 is TGTGCCAGCAGCTGGACAGACTCCTACGAGCAGTACGTC. It is translated as CASSWTDSYEQYV. This sequence joins TRBV6-1 and TRBJ2-7; tentatively, D is TRBD1 (6 bases). V was clipped by 6 bases and J by 0 bases, with 9 bases between them. The CDR3 loop spans 13 amino acids. CDR1 and CDR2 from the germline V gene are MNHNS and SASEGT.

The chain uses TRBV27 and TRBJ1-1; 9 bases map to TRBD1. V lost 4 bases and J lost 3; bases outside the gene matches: 3. The CDR3 length is 14 residues. The germline V gene encodes CDR1 MNHEY and CDR2 SMNVEV (reference sequence). DNA of the CDR3: TGTGCCAGCAGTTCACAGGGGGCGTACACTGAAGCTTTCTTT. Its protein is CASSSQGAYTEAFF.